The T cell receptor (beta chain) under discussion was sequenced for a study of radiotherapy plus CTLA-4 blockade in lung cancer. Clones were read by immunoSEQ multiplex PCR, and TCRdb kept only the in-frame ones, dropping some. The sample shows tens of thousands of clones, 79% of them seen only once. Trimming at V came to 6 bases and at J to 2 bases, leaving 7 bases not matched to a gene. Germline values: CDR1 MDHEN, CDR2 SYDVKM. This CDR3 spans 15 amino acids. The rearrangement joins TRBV28 to TRBJ2-1; 7 positions agree with TRBD2. The receptor comes from a human donor with non-small cell lung cancer that progressed on radiotherapy plus ipilimumab. The specimen was peripheral blood, collected from a patient treated with radiotherapy plus ipilimumab. The CDR3 spells CASRIVAGTYNEQFF. The CDR3, as DNA: TGTGCCAGCAGAATAGTAGCGGGTACCTACAATGAGCAGTTCTTC.